The TCR beta chain under discussion was sequenced for a study of shared clonotypes between healthy human individuals. General observations from the study: Clonotypes shared by all four sorted-subset donors had higher generation probabilities than non-shared clonotypes.

Notes on this clone: The antigen remains unidentified.

V lost 2 bases and J 1 base, leaving 11 bases between the germline ends. From germline, CDR1 is ENHRY and CDR2 SYGVKD. The CDR3 has 15 amino acids. The assay was immunoSEQ multiplex PCR, and TCRdb's table has in-frame clones only and misses some. The sample consists of 1,500,000 or so clones, about 98.5% of them appearing once. Sequenced: naive CD4+ T cells sorted from blood. The subset denotes: CD45RA+ positively selected. The chain recombines TRBV10-3 with TRBJ1-1; D is possibly TRBD1 (5 bases). The receptor was derived from a young man in good health. CDR3 bases: TGTGCCATCAGTGAGCCGACAGAGGGGAACACTGAAGCTTTCTTT. Its translation: CAISEPTEGNTEAFF.